Below are 30 T cell receptor beta chains sequenced from a single sample in a study of CD8 T cells in ankylosing spondylitis. Study-wide results and caveats: A TCR beta motif made of about 8 highly homologous variants seemed typical of ankylosing spondylitis blood.

MiXCR was run by TCRdb on the 5' RACE reads, yielding one entry per CDR3 protein. The sample consists of roughly 490,000 distinct CDR3 sequences, approximately 5.3% of them appearing once. What these receptors recognize is not known. Sequencing was carried out using blood, either unsorted or a sorted T cell fraction (not recorded which). The origin of the receptors is a male donor with ankylosing spondylitis.

The table lists this clonotype with a few counts. The V call is TRBV20-1, the J call TRBJ2-7, with 9 bases that match TRBD1. CDR1 DFQATT and CDR2 SNEGSKA come from the germline V gene (reference sequence). V lost 6 bases and J lost 2; bases outside the gene matches: 8. The CDR3 is made up of 14 amino acids. This CDR3 reads CSAALTGGTYEQYF. In nucleotides, the CDR3 is TGCAGTGCCGCCCTGACAGGGGGTACCTACGAGCAGTACTTC.

The sample holds many counts of this clonotype. This rearrangement joins TRBV20-1 to TRBJ2-7; D gene uncertain. CDR1 DFQATT and CDR2 SNEGSKA come from the germline V gene (reference sequence). This CDR3 has 12 amino acids. The V gene lost 1 base and the J gene lost 2 bases, with 6 bases spanning the gap. CDR3 sequence reads: CSARVSAYEQYF. CDR3 in DNA: TGCAGTGCTAGAGTCTCAGCCTACGAGCAGTACTTC.

This clonotype occurred many times. V is TRBV28 and J is TRBJ1-1, with D maybe TRBD1 (6 bases). Looked up from germline, CDR1 is MDHEN and CDR2 is SYDVKM. V was cut by 6 bases and J by 8 bases, with 19 bases left in between. The CDR3 contains 14 residues. This CDR3 reads CASRRLQGVREAFF. Written as DNA, the CDR3 is TGTGCCAGCAGGCGACTACAGGGAGTTAGGGAAGCTTTCTTT.

The table lists this clonotype with many counts. The chain uses TRBV7-9 and TRBJ2-5, with D perhaps TRBD2 (6 bases). The CDR3 contains 14 residues. Germline V lookup: CDR1 SEHNR, CDR2 FQNEAQ (reference sequence). V was cut by 4 bases and J by 4 bases, with 13 bases left in between. CDR3 nucleotides: TGTGCCAGCAGCTGGGGAGGCGTTCCAGAGACCCAGTACTTC. Amino acids: CASSWGGVPETQYF.

This clonotype was detected many times. This chain joins TRBV12-3 or TRBV12-4 and TRBJ2-7; weak D call: TRBD1 (5 bases). The CDR3 has 14 amino acids. The V end lost 1 base, the J end lost 0 bases, and 7 bases lay between the germline ends. CDR3 sequence: CASSLGQISYEQYF. CDR3 nucleotide sequence: TGTGCCAGCAGTTTAGGACAGATCTCCTACGAGCAGTACTTC.

At least ten counts were recorded for this clonotype. This chain connects TRBV7-2 to TRBJ2-3; no reliable D call. CDR3 length: 14 amino acids. V lost 1 base and J 2 bases, leaving 7 bases between the germline ends. Germline V gene sequence: CDR1 SGHTA, CDR2 FQGNSA. CDR3 residues: CASSLERITDTQYF. For the CDR3, the DNA is TGTGCCAGCAGCTTAGAGAGAATCACAGATACGCAGTATTTT.

This clonotype was seen repeatedly, ten times or more. The chain links TRBV7-2 to TRBJ1-1; D remains unclear. Trimming removed 3 bases from V and 4 bases from J, with 9 bases in between. CDR1 and CDR2 (germline): SGHTA, FQGNSA. The CDR3 has 13 amino acids. Here the CDR3 DNA reads TGTGCCAGCAGCTTTGGAGGGCTCACTGAAGCTTTCTTT. This encodes CASSFGGLTEAFF.

This clonotype has ten or more counts. The rearrangement joins TRBV27 to TRBJ1-2; TRBD1 matches 7 bases. The CDR3 totals 14 residues. Trimming took 5 bases from V and 4 from J; bases not matched to a gene: 7. Germline V gene lookup returns CDR1 MNHEY and CDR2 SMNVEV (reference sequence). The chain's CDR3 is CASSPKGAGYGYTF. In nucleotides, the CDR3 is TGTGCCAGCAGTCCCAAGGGGGCGGGCTATGGCTACACCTTC.

This clonotype appeared many times. The genes are TRBV11-2 and TRBJ1-1; D is undetermined. This CDR3 is 13 amino acids long. CDR1 SGHAT and CDR2 FQNNGV come from the germline V gene. V shed 4 bases and J shed 5 bases, with 11 bases lying between them. The CDR3 sequence is CASSSPFRTEAFF. The CDR3 coding sequence is TGTGCCAGCAGCTCCCCGTTTAGAACTGAAGCTTTCTTT.

This clonotype was found many times. The chain links TRBV20-1 to TRBJ2-3; the D call may be TRBD1 or TRBD2 (5 bases each). The V gene lost 6 bases and the J gene lost 3 bases, with 16 bases spanning the gap. CDR3 length equals 14 residues. The germline V gene has CDR1 DFQATT and CDR2 SNEGSKA (reference sequence). The CDR3 DNA follows: TGCAGTGCCCCGGGACCTCTTGGGACAGATACGCAGTATTTT. It encodes CSAPGPLGTDTQYF.

This clonotype was seen many times. CDR3 coding DNA: TGCAGTGCTAGAGATACGGGCGGACCCTACAATGAGCAGTTCTTC. It specifies CSARDTGGPYNEQFF. The chain links TRBV20-1 to TRBJ2-1; no clear D. The CDR3 length is 15 residues. CDR1 is DFQATT and CDR2 is SNEGSKA in the germline V gene (reference sequence). V lost 0 bases to trimming and J lost 2 bases, with 11 bases between them.

This clonotype was counted ten times or more. This chain uses TRBV20-1 with TRBJ1-1, with D possibly TRBD1 on 5 matching bases. The CDR3 sequence is 15 residues long. Germline-derived CDR1 and CDR2 are DFQATT and SNEGSKA (reference sequence). V was shortened by 2 bases and J by 11 bases, with 24 bases between the two germline ends. The CDR3 sequence: CSARSSNLGDGTAFF. In DNA, the CDR3 is TGCAGTGCTAGATCCTCTAACTTGGGGGACGGCACGGCTTTCTTT.

In its sample, this clonotype was seen many times. V is TRBV4-2 and J is TRBJ2-7, with TRBD2 identical over 9 bases. The germline gives CDR1 LGHNA, CDR2 YNFKEQ. This CDR3 spans 16 amino acids. The junction had 10 bases not matched to a gene; V was cut back by 4 bases and J by 3 bases. CDR3 DNA sequence: TGTGCCAGCAGCCCCCTGGCGGCAGCGGGAGGCTACGAGCAGTACTTC. Translated: CASSPLAAAGGYEQYF.

There are many counts of this clonotype. The CDR3 protein is CASSPPEGRRYGYTF. The CDR3 DNA reads TGTGCCAGCTCACCACCGGAAGGTAGACGCTATGGCTACACCTTC. The gene calls are TRBV18 and TRBJ1-2; D is ambiguous. The CDR3 runs to 15 residues. Per germline, CDR1 KGHSH and CDR2 LQKENI. The V end was cut by 0 bases, the J end by 4 bases, with 12 bases between.

The chain uses TRBV6-5 and TRBJ2-5; 11 positions match TRBD1. In germline, CDR1 is MNHEY, CDR2 SVGAGI. J gave up 6 bases and V 4 bases, and 10 bases lay outside the gene matches. CDR3 length equals 16 residues. CDR3 loop: CASSSKSGTGGQTQYF. CDR3 nucleotide sequence: TGTGCCAGCAGTTCAAAATCCGGGACAGGGGGACAGACCCAGTACTTC.

The CDR3 protein is CSGSPGLWDTEAFF. As DNA, the CDR3 is TGCAGCGGATCACCGGGGCTATGGGACACTGAAGCTTTCTTT. This rearrangement joins TRBV29-1 to TRBJ1-1; TRBD1 is a possible D gene (5 bases). V was pared by 7 bases and J by 3 bases, with 18 bases between. The CDR3 consists of 14 residues. CDR1 and CDR2 (germline): SQVTM, ANQGSEA.

This clonotype turned up a few times. This chain uses TRBV12-3 or TRBV12-4 with TRBJ2-7; 12 bases are a match to TRBD2. J lost 0 bases, V lost 4 bases, and 16 bases had no gene match. The CDR3 contains 20 residues. The CDR3 protein is CASSSRGARTSGIISYEQYF. Here the CDR3 DNA reads TGTGCCAGCAGTTCTAGGGGGGCCCGGACTAGCGGGATTATCTCCTACGAGCAGTACTTC.

This clonotype has at least ten counts. The rearrangement uses TRBV9 and TRBJ2-1; possibly TRBD2 for D (5 bases). Trimming removed 3 bases at V and 6 bases at J, with 16 bases between. Looked up from germline, CDR1 is SGDLS and CDR2 is YYNGEE. There are 15 residues in the CDR3. CDR3 protein: CASSASGRDGNEQFF. The CDR3 nucleotides are TGTGCCAGCAGCGCCTCGGGAAGGGATGGCAATGAGCAGTTCTTC.

In DNA, the CDR3 is TGTGCCAGCTCACCACCCTATTTGGAAGAGACCCAGTACTTC. It encodes CASSPPYLEETQYF. The chain recombines TRBV18 with TRBJ2-5; unclear D gene. Trimming took 0 bases from V and 3 from J, leaving 8 bases between them. Per the germline V gene, CDR1 is KGHSH and CDR2 is LQKENI. The length of the CDR3 is 14 residues. Full variable domain (outside the CDR3, taken from reference TRBV18 and TRBJ2-5): NAGVMQNPRHLVRRRGQEARLRCSPMKGHSHVYWYRQLPEEGLKFMVYLQKENIIDESGMPKERFSAEFPKEGPSILRIQQVVRGDSAAYFCASSPPYLEETQYFGPGTRLLVL.

Ten or more counts support this clonotype. CDR3 DNA sequence: TGCGCCAGCAGCTTGGACGGCTACTATGGCTACACCTTC. It yields the protein CASSLDGYYGYTF. V is TRBV5-1 and J is TRBJ1-2; D is uncertain. Germline V CDR1 and CDR2: SGHRS, YFSETQ. The length of the CDR3 is 13 residues. V was cut by 0 bases and J by 3 bases, with 6 bases left in between.

Ten or more counts support this clonotype. The chain recombines TRBV7-2 with TRBJ2-3, with TRBD1 matching over 11 bases. V dropped 6 bases and J dropped 7; count of bases not matched to a gene: 9. The CDR3 is 15 residues long. CDR1 is SGHTA, CDR2 FQGNSA, per germline. This chain's CDR3 is CASSTGTGGPNTQYF. The CDR3 DNA follows: TGTGCCAGCAGTACCGGGACAGGGGGACCCAATACGCAGTATTTT. The complete variable domain, with remaining parts taken from reference TRBV7-2 and TRBJ2-3, reads GAGVSQSPSNKVTEKGKDVELRCDPISGHTALYWYRQSLGQGLEFLIYFQGNSAPDKSGLPSDRFSAERTGGSVSTLTIQRTQQEDSAVYLCASSTGTGGPNTQYFGPGTRLTVL.

This clonotype came up many times. The genes are TRBV6-5 and TRBJ2-3, with D tentatively TRBD2 (6 bases). Germline V gene lookup returns CDR1 MNHEY and CDR2 SVGAGI. Trimming took off 2 bases at V and 2 bases at J, with 8 bases between the two ends. There are 14 residues in the CDR3. The DNA for the CDR3 is TGTGCCAGCAGTTACGTGGGACTCACAGATACGCAGTATTTT. This encodes CASSYVGLTDTQYF.

At least ten counts were recorded for this clonotype. This chain links TRBV6-5 with TRBJ2-1; 8 positions agree with TRBD2. The CDR3 loop spans 15 amino acids. The junction had 2 bases not matched to a gene; V was cut back by 4 bases and J by 0 bases. Germline V gene sequence: CDR1 MNHEY, CDR2 SVGAGI. The CDR3 coding sequence is TGTGCCAGCAGTTCCGGGACTAGCTCCTACAATGAGCAGTTCTTC. Protein sequence: CASSSGTSSYNEQFF.

This clonotype appeared many times. The CDR3 here is CASSTRTGTEAFF. The CDR3 DNA is TGTGCCAGCAGCACAAGGACGGGGACTGAAGCTTTCTTT. The V and J genes are TRBV11-3 and TRBJ1-1; D is undetermined. The CDR3 extends over 13 amino acids. V lost 5 bases and J 5 bases, leaving 12 bases between the germline ends. CDR1 is SGHNT and CDR2 is YENEEA in the germline V gene.

J is TRBJ2-7 and V is TRBV27; 7 nucleotides line up with TRBD1. CDR3 length equals 16 residues. V dropped 6 bases and J dropped 1; count of bases not matched to a gene: 12. In germline, CDR1 is MNHEY, CDR2 SMNVEV (reference sequence). CDR3 nucleotides: TGTGCCAGCAGCCCGGCACCCAGGGGGTTTTCCTACGAGCAGTACTTC. It encodes CASSPAPRGFSYEQYF.

The V and J genes are TRBV5-6 and TRBJ2-4, with D maybe TRBD2 (5 bases). The V end lost 0 bases, the J end lost 7 bases, and 8 bases lay between the germline ends. Germline V gene lookup returns CDR1 SGHDT and CDR2 YYEEEE. There are 13 residues in the CDR3. The CDR3 reads CASSLGRRNIQYF. The CDR3 bases are TGTGCCAGCAGCTTGGGGCGGAGGAACATTCAGTACTTC.

This clonotype was observed a few times. This chain links TRBV4-3 with TRBJ2-5; 9 bases map to TRBD2. V was pared by 4 bases and J by 2 bases, with 8 bases of the junction left unmatched. The germline V gene encodes CDR1 LGHNA and CDR2 YSLEER. The CDR3 covers 16 residues. The CDR3, as DNA: TGCGCCAGCAGCCCCGGACGGACTAGCGAGCAAGAGACCCAGTACTTC. Protein sequence: CASSPGRTSEQETQYF.

This chain connects TRBV7-9 to TRBJ1-1; tentative D call: TRBD1 (6 bases). Germline CDR1 is SEHNR and CDR2 is FQNEAQ (reference sequence). This CDR3 has 14 amino acids. V lost 5 bases, J lost 4 bases, and 14 bases lay in between. CDR3 residues: CASSSRGGFTEAFF. The CDR3, as DNA: TGTGCCAGCAGCAGCAGAGGGGGGTTCACTGAAGCTTTCTTT.

This clonotype has at least ten counts. The chain has TRBV20-1 and TRBJ1-2, with TRBD1 matching over 10 bases. The germline gives CDR1 DFQATT, CDR2 SNEGSKA (reference sequence). Trimming removed 4 bases from V and 4 bases from J; junction bases left unmatched: 6. CDR3 size: 14 residues. CDR3: CSATRDRGFYGYTF. CDR3 nucleotides: TGCAGTGCTACCCGGGACAGGGGATTCTATGGCTACACCTTC.

In this sample, this clonotype turned up many times. The chain joins TRBV29-1 to TRBJ2-7; 9 nucleotides line up with TRBD1. V trimming: 6 bases; J trimming: 7 bases; junction bases outside the gene matches: 13. This CDR3 comprises 14 residues. Germline loops: CDR1 SQVTM, CDR2 ANQGSEA. CDR3 amino acids: CSVALRDRVKEQYF. DNA of the CDR3: TGCAGCGTGGCCTTACGGGACAGGGTGAAAGAGCAGTACTTC.